The source of this T cell receptor (beta chain) is a study of CD8+CD57+ T cells in acquired aplastic anemia. Overall study results and limits: Comparison of patients with controls identified 25 to 30 shared CD8+ CDR3 sequences.

The template for TCR beta VDJ and CDR3 sequence profiling was genomic DNA. TCRdb processed the reads anew with MiXCR; each CDR3 protein has one entry. The sample carries some 130,000 distinct CDR3 sequences, around 48% recorded once. This CDR3 contains 13 residues. Germline values: CDR1 SGHNT, CDR2 YYREEE (reference sequence). Trimming took off 0 bases at V and 5 bases at J, with 6 bases between the two ends. There are many counts of this clonotype. Its antigen is not known. The receptor comes from a human donor in good health, serving as a control. Sequencing was performed on sorted CD4+, CD8+, or CD8+CD57+ T cells (not recorded which) from PBMCs. The chain employs TRBV5-4 and TRBJ2-1; tentative D call: TRBD1 (5 bases). CDR3 sequence: CASSLAGNNEQFF. The CDR3 nucleotides are TGTGCCAGCAGCTTGGCAGGGAACAATGAGCAGTTCTTC.